This T cell receptor (beta chain) was sequenced for a study of blood T cell repertoires in COVID-19. The overall study: Spain, Italy and the United States supplied samples that represented acute and convalescent COVID-19.

Study processing details: Reference gene primer amplification in the assay estimated nucleated cell counts. Here immunoSEQ multiplex PCR was the method, and the copy in TCRdb shows in-frame clones only, minus some. Clone size and the V and J calls come from that table; the DNA yielded D and trimming. The sample lists a few hundred thousand clones; around 83% were seen once. This clone was detected once. Germline-derived CDR1 and CDR2 are SGHDT and YYEEEE. CDR3 length: 17 amino acids. Trimming shortened V by 4 bases and J by 0 bases, and 18 bases separated the two germline ends. Specimen: peripheral blood. This TCR derives from a woman in her fifties or sixties with acute or convalescent COVID-19. The chain joins TRBV5-6 to TRBJ2-3; possible D gene TRBD1, 6 bases. Written as DNA, the CDR3 is TGTGCCAGCAGCCCACTGACAGGTTCCCCTAGCACAGATACGCAGTATTTT. Translation gives CASSPLTGSPSTDTQYF. The full variable domain, rest sourced from reference TRBV5-6 and TRBJ2-3, is DAGVTQSPTHLIKTRGQQVTLRCSPKSGHDTVSWYQQALGQGPQFIFQYYEEEERQRGNFPDRFSGHQFPNYSSELNVNALLLGDSALYLCASSPLTGSPSTDTQYFGPGTRLTVL.